One sample yielded the 17 T cell receptor beta chains listed below, sequenced in a study of OX40 agonist ivuxolimab in advanced cancers. Some clones are missing from TCRdb's copy, which holds only in-frame ones; the method was immunoSEQ multiplex PCR. The repertoire holds some 57,000 clones, 82% seen once, with under 0.6% in the top ten. This specimen consisted of CD4+ or CD8+ T cells sorted from blood, obtained in a trial of the OX40 agonist ivuxolimab. The source of these receptors is an adult with an advanced solid tumor such as melanoma, head and neck, liver or kidney cancer.

V and J are TRBV6-1 and TRBJ1-5; D remains unclear. This CDR3 comprises 15 residues. Germline-derived CDR1 and CDR2 are MNHNS and SASEGT. V was shortened by 6 bases and J by 1 base, with 13 bases between the two germline ends. The CDR3 coding sequence is TGTGCCAGCAGGTTACACTCAGGCAGCAATCAGCCCCAGCATTTT. Its protein product is CASRLHSGSNQPQHF.

This clone was seen more than once but under ten times. This chain uses TRBV30 with TRBJ1-1, with a weak D call TRBD1 (5 bases). The CDR3 loop spans 13 amino acids. The V gene's germline CDR1 is GTSNPN and CDR2 SVGIG (reference sequence). V dropped 3 bases and J dropped 1 base, with 9 bases sitting between them. In nucleotides, the CDR3 is TGTGCCTGGAGAAAGGGGCAGAACACTGAAGCTTTCTTT. It encodes CAWRKGQNTEAFF.

The chain carries TRBV7-2 and TRBJ1-1, with D possibly being TRBD1 (6 bases). The CDR3 is 14 amino acids. Germline CDR1 is SGHTA and CDR2 is FQGNSA. V was shortened by 5 bases and J by 4 bases, with 14 bases between the two germline ends. CDR3: CASSLRGATTEAFF. The CDR3 nucleotides read TGTGCCAGCAGCCTAAGGGGGGCGACCACTGAAGCTTTCTTT.

This rearrangement joins TRBV10-1 to TRBJ2-5; 8 bases map to TRBD2. Trimming cost V 4 bases and J 2 bases; bases outside gene matches: 0. The CDR3 is 13 amino acids. The germline CDR1 and CDR2 sequences are WNHNN and SYGVQD (reference sequence). The chain's CDR3 is CASSVAGQETQYF. As DNA, the CDR3 is TGCGCCAGCAGTGTAGCGGGGCAAGAGACCCAGTACTTC.

The chain joins TRBV19 to TRBJ1-1; weak D call: TRBD1 (5 bases). V lost 5 bases, J lost 5 bases, and 21 bases lay in between. Germline V gives CDR1 LNHDA, CDR2 SQIVND (reference sequence). The CDR3 loop spans 16 amino acids. CDR3 coding DNA: TGTGCCAGTAGTCCTGGCATGCCTGGGGCGCGGACTGAAGCTTTCTTT. Translating it yields CASSPGMPGARTEAFF.

J is TRBJ2-5 and V is TRBV5-1; D is unclear. This CDR3 is 11 amino acids long. Looked up from germline, CDR1 is SGHRS and CDR2 is YFSETQ. V lost 4 bases and J 3 bases, leaving 4 bases between the germline ends. As DNA, the CDR3 is TGCGCCAGCAGCCAAAAAGAGACCCAGTACTTC. Translating it yields CASSQKETQYF.

The chain links TRBV5-1 to TRBJ2-1, with 11 bases matching TRBD1. Trimming removed 4 bases from V and 10 bases from J; junction bases left unmatched: 7. Germline loops: CDR1 SGHRS, CDR2 YFSETQ. The CDR3 runs 14 residues. Here the CDR3 DNA reads TGCGCCAGCAGCCCGGGGACAGGGGGTTCGGAGCAGTTCTTC. This translates into CASSPGTGGSEQFF.

The chain has TRBV29-1 and TRBJ2-7; 13 bases line up with TRBD2. CDR1 is SQVTM, CDR2 ANQGSEA, per germline. Trimming took 4 bases from V and 0 from J; bases not matched to a gene: 3. There are 15 residues in the CDR3. CDR3 bases: TGCAGCGTTGTAGGGACTAGCGGGACCTCCTACGAGCAGTACTTC. This encodes CSVVGTSGTSYEQYF.

This clone was counted a single time. J is TRBJ2-1 and V is TRBV7-9, with 8 bases lining up with TRBD1. The germline V gene has CDR1 SEHNR and CDR2 FQNEAQ (reference sequence). Trimming removed 3 bases from V and 9 bases from J; junction bases left unmatched: 10. CDR3 length: 15 amino acids. CDR3 coding DNA: TGTGCCAGCAGCTTCCACAGGGGGAACTCGGGTGAGCAGTTCTTC. It encodes CASSFHRGNSGEQFF.

This clone showed up many times. The chain combines TRBV7-9 with TRBJ1-2, with D possibly being TRBD1 (5 bases). Per germline, CDR1 SEHNR and CDR2 FQNEAQ (reference sequence). CDR3 length: 13 amino acids. The V gene lost 7 bases and the J gene lost 6 bases, with 15 bases spanning the gap. Here the CDR3 reads CASTPWGEDGYTF. CDR3 coding DNA: TGTGCCAGCACCCCGTGGGGGGAGGATGGCTACACCTTC.

The chain links TRBV18 to TRBJ2-7; D is unclear. Trimming took 3 bases from V and 1 from J, leaving 10 bases between them. The CDR3 sequence is 14 residues long. The germline V gene has CDR1 KGHSH and CDR2 LQKENI. The CDR3, as DNA: TGTGCCAGCTCACCGAGGACCGATTCCTACGAGCAGTACTTC. This codes for CASSPRTDSYEQYF. The full variable domain, in which reference TRBV18 and TRBJ2-7 provide the parts outside the CDR3, is NAGVMQNPRHLVRRRGQEARLRCSPMKGHSHVYWYRQLPEEGLKFMVYLQKENIIDESGMPKERFSAEFPKEGPSILRIQQVVRGDSAAYFCASSPRTDSYEQYFGPGTRLTVT.

J is TRBJ2-3 and V is TRBV9; 10 nucleotides align to TRBD2. Germline CDR1 reads SGDLS; CDR2 reads YYNGEE. V trimming: 3 bases; J trimming: 5 bases; junction bases outside the gene matches: 6. This CDR3 region has 15 residues. The CDR3 sequence is CASSATSGAGDTQYF. CDR3 sequence (DNA): TGTGCCAGCAGCGCTACTAGCGGGGCGGGAGATACGCAGTATTTT.

V gene TRBV27 combines with J gene TRBJ1-6, with D possibly matching TRBD1 (5 bases). Germline CDR1 reads MNHEY; CDR2 reads SMNVEV (reference sequence). V was trimmed by 2 bases and J by 0 bases, leaving 14 bases between them. The CDR3 spans 18 residues. CDR3 in DNA: TGTGCCAGCAGTTTAAGGCAGGGACCGAGCTCCTATAATTCACCCCTCCACTTT. The encoded protein is CASSLRQGPSSYNSPLHF.

V is TRBV4-1 and J is TRBJ2-4, with 8 bases matching TRBD2. The trim removed 0 bases at V and 9 bases at J, leaving 7 bases unmatched. The CDR3 has 15 amino acids. The germline V gene encodes CDR1 MGHRA and CDR2 YSYEKL. DNA for the CDR3: TGCGCCAGCAGCCAAGATCTTGAAGCGGGAGCCATTCAGTACTTC. Residues: CASSQDLEAGAIQYF.

The chain is built from TRBV5-6 and TRBJ1-2; D possibly corresponds to TRBD1 (6 bases). Trimming took off 0 bases at V and 8 bases at J, with 14 bases between the two ends. This CDR3 is built from 14 residues. The germline CDR1 and CDR2 sequences are SGHDT and YYEEEE. CDR3 DNA sequence: TGTGCCAGCAGCTTGGGGACAGTACCAGAAGGCTACACCTTC. Translated: CASSLGTVPEGYTF.

This clone occurred once. The chain has TRBV6-6 and TRBJ1-2; no clear D. The length of the CDR3 is 15 residues. The germline CDR1 and CDR2 sequences are MNHNY and SVGAGI (reference sequence). Between the trimmed V and J ends, which lost 2 bases and 5 bases, there was a span of 15 bases. The chain's CDR3 is CASSYDPTTGYGYTF. The CDR3 region has the DNA TGTGCCAGCAGTTACGATCCGACTACTGGATATGGCTACACCTTC.

The chain uses TRBV7-2 and TRBJ2-7, with 7 bases aligning to TRBD1. The CDR3 extends over 14 amino acids. Germline CDR1 reads SGHTA; CDR2 reads FQGNSA. J lost 3 bases, V lost 4 bases, and 6 bases had no gene match. The CDR3, as DNA: TGTGCCAGCAGCTCCCAAGGGGGCTACTACGAGCAGTACTTC. Protein product: CASSSQGGYYEQYF.